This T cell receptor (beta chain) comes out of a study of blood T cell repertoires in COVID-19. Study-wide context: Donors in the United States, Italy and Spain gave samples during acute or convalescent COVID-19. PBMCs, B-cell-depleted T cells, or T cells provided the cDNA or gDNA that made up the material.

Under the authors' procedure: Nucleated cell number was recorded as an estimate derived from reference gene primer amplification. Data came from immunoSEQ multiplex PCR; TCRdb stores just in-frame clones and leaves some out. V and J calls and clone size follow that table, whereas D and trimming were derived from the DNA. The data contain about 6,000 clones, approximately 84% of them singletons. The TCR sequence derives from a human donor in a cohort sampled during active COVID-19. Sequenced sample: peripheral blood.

CDR3: CASGSTGRNTEAFF. As DNA, the CDR3 is TGTGCCAGCGGCTCGACAGGGAGGAACACTGAAGCTTTCTTT. V gene TRBV28 combines with J gene TRBJ1-1; 7 nucleotides align to TRBD1. Germline V lookup: CDR1 MDHEN, CDR2 SYDVKM. CDR3 length: 14 amino acids. J was trimmed by 1 base and V by 8 bases; bases with no gene match: 7. Combining the CDR3 with reference TRBV28 and TRBJ1-1 gives the whole variable domain DVKVTQSSRYLVKRTGEKVFLECVQDMDHENMFWYRQDPGLGLRLIYFSYDVKMKEKGDIPEGYSVSREKKERFSLILESASTNQTSMYLCASGSTGRNTEAFFGQGTRLTVV.